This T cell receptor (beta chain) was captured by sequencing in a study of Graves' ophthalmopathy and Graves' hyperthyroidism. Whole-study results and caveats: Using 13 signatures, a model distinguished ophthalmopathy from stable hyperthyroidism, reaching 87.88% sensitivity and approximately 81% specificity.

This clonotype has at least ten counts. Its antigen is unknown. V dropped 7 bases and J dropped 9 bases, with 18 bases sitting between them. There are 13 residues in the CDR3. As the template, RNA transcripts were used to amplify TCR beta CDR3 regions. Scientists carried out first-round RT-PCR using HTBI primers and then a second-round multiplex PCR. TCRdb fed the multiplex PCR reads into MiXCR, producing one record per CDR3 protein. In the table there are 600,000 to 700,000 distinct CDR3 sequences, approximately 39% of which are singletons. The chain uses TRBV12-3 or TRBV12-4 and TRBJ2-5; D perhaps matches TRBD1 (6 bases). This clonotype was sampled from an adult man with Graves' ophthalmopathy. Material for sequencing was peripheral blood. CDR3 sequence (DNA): TGTGCCAGCACTGACAGGCTTCTCGGAGCCCAGTACTTC. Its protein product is CASTDRLLGAQYF.